Below are 9 T cell receptor beta chains sequenced from a single sample in a study of T cell responses to AZD1222 COVID-19 vaccine. Sequencing used immunoSEQ multiplex PCR; TCRdb keeps in-frame clones, though not all of them. The sample contains about 130,000 clones, 86% of which appear only once. The starting material was peripheral blood, obtained on day 0 of AZD1222 vaccination. The receptors here all came from an adult in good health.

J is TRBJ2-1 and V is TRBV2; tentatively, D is TRBD1 or TRBD2 (5 bases each). The germline gives CDR1 SNHLY, CDR2 FYNNEI. V lost 6 bases, J lost 9 bases, and 18 bases lay in between. The CDR3 has 14 residues. CDR3 sequence: CASSGDPSAREQFF. Here the CDR3 DNA reads TGTGCCAGCAGCGGGGACCCCTCTGCACGTGAGCAGTTCTTC.

The chain couples TRBV4-3 to TRBJ1-1; D remains unclear. CDR1 and CDR2 (germline): LGHNA, YSLEER. This CDR3 has 13 amino acids. Trimming shortened V by 1 base and J by 11 bases, and 14 bases separated the two germline ends. The CDR3: CASSQVRADLAFF. CDR3 coding DNA: TGCGCCAGCAGCCAAGTGAGGGCGGACCTGGCTTTCTTT.

The chain employs TRBV5-1 and TRBJ2-2; 7 bases are shared with TRBD1. The length of the CDR3 is 13 residues. The germline gives CDR1 SGHRS, CDR2 YFSETQ. With V trimmed by 4 bases and J by 7 bases, 4 bases remained unmatched. Here the CDR3 DNA reads TGCGCCAGCAGCACACAGGGGAACGGGGAGCTGTTTTTT. This encodes CASSTQGNGELFF.

V and J are TRBV5-1 and TRBJ1-6; D unclear. Germline V gene data show CDR1 as SGHRS and CDR2 as YFSETQ. The CDR3 consists of 14 residues. Trimming removed 0 bases at V and 7 bases at J, with 8 bases between. CDR3 nucleotide sequence: TGCGCCAGCAGCTTGGGTGGGAGGAATTCACCCCTCCACTTT. This codes for CASSLGGRNSPLHF.

This rearrangement joins TRBV5-1 to TRBJ1-2; D call uncertain. The CDR3 runs 13 residues. V was cut by 4 bases and J by 6 bases, with 13 bases left in between. CDR1 is SGHRS and CDR2 is YFSETQ in the germline V gene. This CDR3 reads CASSPDPGNGYTF. The CDR3 region has the DNA TGCGCCAGCAGCCCGGACCCGGGGAATGGCTACACCTTC.

The V call is TRBV5-5, the J call TRBJ1-1, with TRBD1 as a possible D gene (5 bases). Germline V gives CDR1 SGHKS, CDR2 YYEKEE (reference sequence). V shed 0 bases and J shed 4 bases, with 10 bases lying between them. This CDR3 is built from 14 residues. Here the CDR3 reads CASSLAWGGTEAFF. The CDR3 DNA follows: TGTGCCAGCAGCTTGGCCTGGGGGGGCACTGAAGCTTTCTTT.

This chain connects TRBV18 to TRBJ2-7; 9 bases are shared with TRBD1. V lost 3 bases and J lost 2; bases outside the gene matches: 5. Germline values: CDR1 KGHSH, CDR2 LQKENI. CDR3 length: 15 residues. The CDR3 here is CASSPETGGPYEQYF. DNA of the CDR3: TGTGCCAGCTCACCGGAGACAGGGGGACCCTACGAGCAGTACTTC.

The chain combines TRBV6-6 with TRBJ1-5; no clear D gene. The CDR3 is 15 residues long. V lost 7 bases to trimming and J lost 2 bases, with 15 bases between them. Germline CDR1 and CDR2: MNHNY and SVGAGI (reference sequence). In DNA, the CDR3 is TGTGCCAGCACCCGGACCCTTGATGGCAATCAGCCCCAGCATTTT. This encodes CASTRTLDGNQPQHF.

The V call is TRBV15, the J call TRBJ2-7; 7 nucleotides match TRBD2. Unmatched junction bases numbered 4, after V lost 0 bases and J lost 2 bases. Germline CDR1 LNHNV, CDR2 YYDKDF (reference sequence). CDR3 size: 15 residues. This CDR3 is CATSRDRGLPYEQYF. CDR3 DNA sequence: TGTGCCACCAGCAGAGATCGGGGACTACCCTACGAGCAGTACTTC.